This is a list of T cell receptor beta chains from one sample in a study of cytomegalovirus exposure and HLA in healthy donors. Measured with immunoSEQ multiplex PCR; TCRdb has only the in-frame clones, and not every one. The repertoire table contains about 200,000 clones. Sequencing used PBMCs. Every receptor here comes from a girl aged 2-9 years in good health and CMV-seropositive. Both conserved end residues are part of each CDR3. D genes are given only for firm matches.

D	V	J	CDR3	DNA
TRBD2	TRBV10-1	TRBJ2-1	CASSGGTSGDYNEQFF	TGCGCCAGCAGCGGAGGGACTAGCGGGGATTACAATGAGCAGTTCTTC
TRBD2	TRBV7-2	TRBJ2-3	CASSSQGAGRSDTQYF	TGTGCCAGCAGCTCCCAGGGAGCGGGAAGATCAGATACGCAGTATTTT
TRBD2	TRBV5-4	TRBJ2-7	CASSLEAGGREQYF	TGTGCCAGCAGCTTGGAAGCGGGGGGGCGAGAGCAGTACTTC
-	TRBV2	TRBJ2-7	CASSELYYEQYF	TGTGCCAGCAGTGAACTCTACTACGAGCAGTACTTC
-	TRBV29-1	TRBJ2-3	CSSRTVGTQYF	TGCAGCTCTAGGACAGTCGGTACGCAGTATTTT
-	TRBV15	TRBJ1-5	CATSRDRDISNQPQHF	TGTGCCACCAGCAGAGATCGGGACATTAGCAATCAGCCCCAGCATTTT
-	TRBV7-9	TRBJ1-2	CASSSSGAFYGYTF	TGTGCCAGCAGCTCCTCCGGAGCCTTCTATGGCTACACCTTC
TRBD2	TRBV5-1	TRBJ2-2	CASGAWGGTDTGELFF	TGCGCCAGCGGCGCATGGGGGGGTACGGACACCGGGGAGCTGTTTTTT
-	TRBV19	TRBJ1-5	CASSPAGDQPQHF	TGTGCCAGTAGTCCTGCAGGGGATCAGCCCCAGCATTTT
-	TRBV30	TRBJ1-2	CAWSPVDGAGGYTF	TGTGCCTGGAGTCCCGTTGATGGGGCAGGGGGCTACACCTTC
-	TRBV5-1	TRBJ1-1	CASSLSLDTEAFF	TGCGCCAGCAGCTTGTCCCTTGACACTGAAGCTTTCTTT
-	TRBV27	TRBJ2-2	CASSPLPRAVGELFF	TGTGCCAGCAGTCCCCTCCCCAGGGCGGTCGGGGAGCTGTTTTTT
-	TRBV19	TRBJ2-1	CASSMVGRGNYNEQFF	TGTGCCAGTAGTATGGTCGGCAGGGGAAACTACAATGAGCAGTTCTTC
-	TRBV4-2	TRBJ2-1	CASSQDEGGGYNEQFF	TGTGCCAGCAGCCAAGATGAGGGAGGGGGGTACAATGAGCAGTTCTTC
TRBD1	TRBV7-9	TRBJ1-4	CASSSGTGNEKLFF	TGTGCCAGCAGCTCCGGGACAGGGAATGAAAAACTGTTTTTT
TRBD1	TRBV27	TRBJ1-6	CASSLLGTGDSPLHF	TGTGCCAGCAGTTTACTCGGGACAGGGGATTCACCCCTCCACTTT
TRBD1	TRBV25-1	TRBJ2-5	CASSDSSRGPWQETQYF	TGTGCCAGCAGTGATTCTTCCAGGGGGCCTTGGCAAGAGACCCAGTACTTC
-	TRBV5-1	TRBJ2-3	CASSLGRASTDTQYF	TGCGCCAGCAGCTTGGGGCGGGCGAGCACAGATACGCAGTATTTT
TRBD1	TRBV29-1	TRBJ1-2	CSVDKTGTGYTF	TGCAGCGTTGACAAGACAGGGACTGGCTACACCTTC
TRBD2	TRBV27	TRBJ2-1	CASTLRAGVNEQFF	TGTGCCAGCACCCTGAGGGCGGGAGTCAATGAGCAGTTCTTC
TRBD2	TRBV28	TRBJ2-7	CASSSATKRGYEQYF	TGTGCCAGCAGTTCAGCTACTAAGCGGGGCTACGAGCAGTACTTC
TRBD2	TRBV7-9	TRBJ2-7	CASSVSGRAVDEQYF	TGTGCCAGCAGCGTTAGCGGGAGGGCCGTCGACGAGCAGTACTTC
TRBD1	TRBV11-1	TRBJ1-4	CASTATRGTGYEKLFF	TGTGCCAGCACCGCGACCCGTGGGACAGGGTATGAAAAACTGTTTTTT
TRBD1	TRBV5-6	TRBJ2-7	CASSLRGIIRDSSYEQYF	TGTGCCAGCAGCTTGAGGGGGATAATTAGGGACAGCTCCTACGAGCAGTACTTC
TRBD2	TRBV28	TRBJ2-1	CASIHPRLAGGNEQFF	TGTGCCAGCATCCACCCCAGGCTAGCGGGAGGTAATGAGCAGTTCTTC
-	TRBV5-1	TRBJ2-2	CASSRVLAYHKNTGELFF	TGCGCCAGCAGCAGAGTACTAGCCTATCACAAAAACACCGGGGAGCTGTTTTTT
-	TRBV27	TRBJ2-7	CASSLSGASEQYF	TGTGCCAGCAGTTTATCTGGGGCGTCCGAGCAGTACTTC
TRBD2	TRBV19	TRBJ2-7	CASSISGSPYEQYF	TGTGCCAGTAGTATTAGCGGGAGCCCCTACGAGCAGTACTTC